One and the same sample provided the 8 T cell receptor beta chains below, sequenced in a study of T cell repertoires in cytomegalovirus infection. MiXCR, applied by TCRdb to the reads, yields one record per CDR3 protein. Found here are a few hundred thousand distinct CDR3 sequences, around 20% of them singletons; the top ten hold roughly 19%. These receptors' antigens are unknown. The source material was cultured PBMCs, sampled from culture after CMV antigen stimulation. These receptors all come from a human donor in good health (CMV status not recorded). Some clones in this sample may be carry-over from other donors' samples.

V is TRBV12-3 or TRBV12-4 and J is TRBJ1-2; 7 nucleotides line up with TRBD1. Losses at the gene ends were 6 bases for V and 2 bases for J; bases not matched to a gene: 18. This CDR3 region has 18 residues. CDR3 sequence: CASSPRGGGGRENYGYTF. CDR3 nucleotides: TGTGCCAGCAGCCCCAGGGGGGGGGGGGGGCGCGAGAACTATGGCTACACCTTC.

The chain combines TRBV19 with TRBJ2-1, with 9 bases fitting TRBD2. CDR1 LNHDA and CDR2 SQIVND come from the germline V gene (reference sequence). With 6 bases clipped from V and 8 bases from J, the junction kept 8 bases outside the gene matches. The CDR3 has 14 amino acids. CDR3 DNA sequence: TGTGCCAGTAGAGCGGGACTAGCAGCCCATGAGCAGTTCTTC. Its protein product is CASRAGLAAHEQFF.

DNA for the CDR3: TGTGCCAGCAGCTTAGCAGGGACGGGCCCCAGCAATCAGCCCCAGCATTTT. Translation gives CASSLAGTGPSNQPQHF. This chain uses TRBV7-9 with TRBJ1-5; possible D gene TRBD1, 5 bases. The germline V gene encodes CDR1 SEHNR and CDR2 FQNEAQ (reference sequence). The CDR3 covers 17 residues. Trimming removed 0 bases at V and 1 base at J, with 13 bases between.

The V gene is TRBV7-3, the J gene TRBJ2-7; D not resolved. Germline V gene data show CDR1 as SGHTA and CDR2 as FQGTGA. V shed 1 base and J shed 5 bases, with 9 bases lying between them. This CDR3 is 13 amino acids long. The CDR3 reads CASSLNRPDEQYF. In DNA form, the CDR3 reads TGTGCCAGCAGCTTAAATAGGCCGGACGAGCAGTACTTC.

The table lists this clonotype with a few counts. The gene calls are TRBV5-4 and TRBJ2-7; the D is unclear. V gave up 4 bases and J gave up 3 bases, with 17 bases separating them. The CDR3 has 15 amino acids. Germline CDR1 reads SGHNT; CDR2 reads YYREEE (reference sequence). This CDR3 reads CASSGVIAEIYEQYF. Written as DNA, the CDR3 is TGTGCCAGCAGCGGGGTGATAGCAGAGATCTACGAGCAGTACTTC.

This clonotype occurred a few times. V gene TRBV28 combines with J gene TRBJ2-7; possible D gene TRBD1, 6 bases. V was pared by 3 bases and J by 2 bases, with 17 bases between. The CDR3 has 16 amino acids. Germline V gives CDR1 MDHEN, CDR2 SYDVKM. CDR3 DNA sequence: TGTGCCAGCAGTTTGAGTGGAGACAGGCTGACCTACGAGCAGTACTTC. Its translation is CASSLSGDRLTYEQYF.

This clonotype was detected only a few times. The chain joins TRBV9 to TRBJ1-6; TRBD1 matches at 9 bases. There are 15 residues in the CDR3. The ends lost 4 bases at V and 5 bases at J; junction bases unmatched: 4. Per germline, CDR1 SGDLS and CDR2 YYNGEE. In DNA, the CDR3 is TGTGCCAGCAGCAGATGGACAGGGGATAATTCACCCCTCCACTTT. Translation gives CASSRWTGDNSPLHF.

This clonotype was found many times. The chain carries TRBV6-2 or TRBV6-3 and TRBJ2-1; no clear D gene. Trimming pared 4 bases from V and 7 bases from J, leaving 8 bases between. Germline lookup yields CDR1 MNHEY and CDR2 SVGEGT. This CDR3 has 12 amino acids. In DNA form, the CDR3 reads TGTGCCAGCAGTTTGGGATTGAATGAGCAGTTCTTC. Amino acids: CASSLGLNEQFF.